This T cell receptor (beta chain) was recovered during a study of T cell changes during pregnancy in multiple sclerosis. A single count supports this clone. Some clones are missing from TCRdb's copy, which holds only in-frame ones; the method was immunoSEQ multiplex PCR. The sample has tens of thousands of clones, roughly 94% seen once. Looked up from germline, CDR1 is SGHNT and CDR2 is YYREEE (reference sequence). V shed 0 bases and J shed 6 bases, with 8 bases lying between them. The CDR3 is made up of 13 amino acids. This material consisted of CD4+ T cells from peripheral blood mononuclear cells, taken in the second trimester of pregnancy. The clonotype comes from a female donor with multiple sclerosis, enrolled in a pregnancy study. The rearrangement uses TRBV5-4 and TRBJ2-3; D remains unclear. The chain's CDR3 is CASSLDKPDTQYF. CDR3 sequence (DNA): TGTGCCAGCAGCTTGGATAAGCCCGATACGCAGTATTTT.